This T cell receptor beta chain was observed in a study of T cell changes during pregnancy in multiple sclerosis. Only in-frame clones appear in the TCRdb table, and some are missing; sequencing was by immunoSEQ multiplex PCR. The repertoire includes approximately 110,000 clones, approximately 93% of them detected once, and about 3.2% sits in the top ten. Germline V gene data show CDR1 as SGHVS and CDR2 as FNYEAQ. V lost 10 bases and J lost 2; bases outside the gene matches: 3. The CDR3 consists of 13 residues. V and J are TRBV7-6 and TRBJ2-2; 8 nucleotides match TRBD2. The receptor comes from a female donor with multiple sclerosis, enrolled in a pregnancy study. This specimen was peripheral blood, taken after pregnancy. CDR3 in DNA: TGTGCCACAAGCGGGGGTAACACCGGGGAGCTGTTTTTT. It translates to CATSGGNTGELFF.